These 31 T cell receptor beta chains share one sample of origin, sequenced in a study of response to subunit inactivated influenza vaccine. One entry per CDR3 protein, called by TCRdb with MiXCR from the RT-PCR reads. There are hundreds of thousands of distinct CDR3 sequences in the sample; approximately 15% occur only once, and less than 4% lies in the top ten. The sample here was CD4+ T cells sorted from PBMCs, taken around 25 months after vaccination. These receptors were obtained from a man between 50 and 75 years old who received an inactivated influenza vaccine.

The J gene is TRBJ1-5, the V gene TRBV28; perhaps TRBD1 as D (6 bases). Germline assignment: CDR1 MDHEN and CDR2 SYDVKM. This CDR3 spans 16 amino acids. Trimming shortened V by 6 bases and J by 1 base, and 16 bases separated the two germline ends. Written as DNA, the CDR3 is TGTGCCAGCAGCCCCTCAGGGGAGGGGAGCAATCAGCCCCAGCATTTT. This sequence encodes CASSPSGEGSNQPQHF.

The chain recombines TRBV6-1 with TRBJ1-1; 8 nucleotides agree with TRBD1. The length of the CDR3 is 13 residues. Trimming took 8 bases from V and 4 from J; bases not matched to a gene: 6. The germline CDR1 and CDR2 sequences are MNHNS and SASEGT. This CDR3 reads CASRRQGSTEAFF. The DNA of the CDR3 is TGTGCCAGCCGTAGACAGGGGTCCACTGAAGCTTTCTTT.

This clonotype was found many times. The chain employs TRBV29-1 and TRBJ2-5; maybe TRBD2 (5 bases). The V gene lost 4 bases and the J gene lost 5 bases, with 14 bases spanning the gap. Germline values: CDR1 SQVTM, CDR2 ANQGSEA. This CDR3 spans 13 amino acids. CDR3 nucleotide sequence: TGCAGCGTTGCCTCAGGAGGACGGGAGACCCAGTACTTC. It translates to CSVASGGRETQYF. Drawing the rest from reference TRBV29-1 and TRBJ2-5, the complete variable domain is SAVISQKPSRDICQRGTSLTIQCQVDSQVTMMFWYRQQPGQSLTLIATANQGSEATYESGFVIDKFPISRPNLTFSTLTVSNMSPEDSSIYLCSVASGGRETQYFGPGTRLLVL.

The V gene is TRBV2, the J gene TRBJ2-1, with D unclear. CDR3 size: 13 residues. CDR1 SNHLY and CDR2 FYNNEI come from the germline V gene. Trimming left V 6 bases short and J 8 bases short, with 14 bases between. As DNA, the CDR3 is TGTGCCAGCAGGGTGTCAAGGGTGGATGAGCAGTTCTTC. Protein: CASRVSRVDEQFF.

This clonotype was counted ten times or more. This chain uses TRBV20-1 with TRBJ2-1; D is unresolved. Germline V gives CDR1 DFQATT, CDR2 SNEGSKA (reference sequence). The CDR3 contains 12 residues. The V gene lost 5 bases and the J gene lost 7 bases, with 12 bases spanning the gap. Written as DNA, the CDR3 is TGCAGTGCTCCTGGTTATGGGAATGAGCAGTTCTTC. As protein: CSAPGYGNEQFF.

DNA of the CDR3: TGTGCCAGCAGGGCGACAGGGGGAACTGAAGCTTTCTTT. Protein: CASRATGGTEAFF. This chain joins TRBV12-3 or TRBV12-4 and TRBJ1-1; TRBD1 agrees at 9 bases. The CDR3 consists of 13 residues. J was trimmed by 5 bases and V by 6 bases; bases with no gene match: 4.

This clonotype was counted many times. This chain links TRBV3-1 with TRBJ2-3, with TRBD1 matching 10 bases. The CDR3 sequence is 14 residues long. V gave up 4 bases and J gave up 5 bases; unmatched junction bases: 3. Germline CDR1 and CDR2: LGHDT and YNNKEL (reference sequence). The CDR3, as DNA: TGTGCCAGCAGCCGGGACAGGGGAAGAGATACGCAGTATTTT. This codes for CASSRDRGRDTQYF.

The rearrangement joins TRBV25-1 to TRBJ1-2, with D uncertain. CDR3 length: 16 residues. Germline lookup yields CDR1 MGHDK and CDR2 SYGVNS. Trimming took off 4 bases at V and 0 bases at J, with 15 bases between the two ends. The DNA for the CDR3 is TGTGCCAGCAGTGCCGACCGGGTCGCTCCTAACTATGGCTACACCTTC. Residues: CASSADRVAPNYGYTF.

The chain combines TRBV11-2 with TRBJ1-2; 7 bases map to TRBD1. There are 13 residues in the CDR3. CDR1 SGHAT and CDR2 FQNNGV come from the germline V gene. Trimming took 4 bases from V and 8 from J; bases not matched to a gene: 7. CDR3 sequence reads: CASSSQGFGGYTF. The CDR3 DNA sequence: TGTGCCAGCAGCTCACAGGGGTTCGGGGGCTACACCTTC.

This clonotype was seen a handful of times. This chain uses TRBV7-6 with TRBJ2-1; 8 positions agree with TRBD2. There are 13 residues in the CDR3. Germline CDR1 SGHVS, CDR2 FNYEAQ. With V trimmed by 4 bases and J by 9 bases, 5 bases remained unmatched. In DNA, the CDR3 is TGTGCCAGCAGCTCAGGGGCGGGGGGTGAGCAGTTCTTC. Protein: CASSSGAGGEQFF.

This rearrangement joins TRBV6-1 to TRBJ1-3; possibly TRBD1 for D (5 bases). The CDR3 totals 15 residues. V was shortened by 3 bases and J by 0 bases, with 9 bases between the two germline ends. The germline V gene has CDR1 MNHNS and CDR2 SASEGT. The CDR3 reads CASSERRDSGNTIYF. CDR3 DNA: TGTGCCAGCAGTGAGCGCAGGGACTCTGGAAACACCATATATTTT.

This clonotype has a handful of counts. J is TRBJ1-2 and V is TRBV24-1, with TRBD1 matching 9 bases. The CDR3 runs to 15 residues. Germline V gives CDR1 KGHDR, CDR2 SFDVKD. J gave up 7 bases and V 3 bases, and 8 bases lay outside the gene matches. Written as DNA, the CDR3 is TGTGCCACCAGTGATGGAGGGACAGGGACCGGTGGCTACACCTTC. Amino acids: CATSDGGTGTGGYTF.

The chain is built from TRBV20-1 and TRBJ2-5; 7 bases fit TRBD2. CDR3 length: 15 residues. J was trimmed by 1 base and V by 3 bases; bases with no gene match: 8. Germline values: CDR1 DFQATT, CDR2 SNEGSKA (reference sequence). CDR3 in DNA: TGCAGTGCTAGTCCGGCTAGCGGAACCCAAGAGACCCAGTACTTC. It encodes CSASPASGTQETQYF.

The CDR3 DNA reads TGCAGTGCTAGAGGACAGGGAACCCCTATAGGCTACACCTTC. Translated, it gives CSARGQGTPIGYTF. V gene TRBV20-1 combines with J gene TRBJ1-2; 7 bases map to TRBD1. The V segment lost 1 base and the J segment 8 bases; nucleotides outside the gene matches: 10. CDR3 size: 14 residues. CDR1 DFQATT and CDR2 SNEGSKA come from the germline V gene (reference sequence).

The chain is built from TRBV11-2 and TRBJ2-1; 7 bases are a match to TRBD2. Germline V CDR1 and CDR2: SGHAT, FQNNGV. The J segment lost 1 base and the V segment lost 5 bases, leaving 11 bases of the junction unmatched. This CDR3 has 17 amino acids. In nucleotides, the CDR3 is TGTGCCAGCAGCCCACGGGGAGGGTCGGGATCCTACAATGAGCAGTTCTTC. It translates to CASSPRGGSGSYNEQFF.

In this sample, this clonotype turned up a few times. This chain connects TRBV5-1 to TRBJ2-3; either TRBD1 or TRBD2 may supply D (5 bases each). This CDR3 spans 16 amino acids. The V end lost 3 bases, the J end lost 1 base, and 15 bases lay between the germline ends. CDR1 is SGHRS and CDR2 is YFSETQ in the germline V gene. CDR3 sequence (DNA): TGCGCCAGCAGCTGGGGACCCACCGCGGGCACAGATACGCAGTATTTT. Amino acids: CASSWGPTAGTDTQYF.

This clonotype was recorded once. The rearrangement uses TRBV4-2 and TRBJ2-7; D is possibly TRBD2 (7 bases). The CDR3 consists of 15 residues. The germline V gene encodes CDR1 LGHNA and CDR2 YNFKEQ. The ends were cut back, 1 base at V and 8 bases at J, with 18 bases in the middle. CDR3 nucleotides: TGTGCCAGCAGCCAAGGTACAGCGGGAAGGGACAAGCAGTACTTC. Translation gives CASSQGTAGRDKQYF.

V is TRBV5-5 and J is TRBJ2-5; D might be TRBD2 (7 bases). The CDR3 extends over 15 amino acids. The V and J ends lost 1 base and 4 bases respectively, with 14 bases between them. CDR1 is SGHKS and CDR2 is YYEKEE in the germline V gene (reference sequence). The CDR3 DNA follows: TGTGCCAGCAGCTTGAATACAGGGAGGGGAGAGACCCAGTACTTC. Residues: CASSLNTGRGETQYF.

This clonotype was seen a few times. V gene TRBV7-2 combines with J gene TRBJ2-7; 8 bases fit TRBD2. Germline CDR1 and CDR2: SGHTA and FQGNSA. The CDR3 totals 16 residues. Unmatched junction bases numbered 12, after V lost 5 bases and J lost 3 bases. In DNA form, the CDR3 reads TGTGCCAGCAGCCCGCTACTAGCGGAGGGGCTCTACGAGCAGTACTTC. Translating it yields CASSPLLAEGLYEQYF.

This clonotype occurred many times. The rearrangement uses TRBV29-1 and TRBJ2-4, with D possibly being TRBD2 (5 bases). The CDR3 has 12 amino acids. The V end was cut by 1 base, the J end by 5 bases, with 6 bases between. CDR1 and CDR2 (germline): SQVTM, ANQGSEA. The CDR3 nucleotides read TGCAGCGTTGAAGTCGGGGAAAACATTCAGTACTTC. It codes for CSVEVGENIQYF.

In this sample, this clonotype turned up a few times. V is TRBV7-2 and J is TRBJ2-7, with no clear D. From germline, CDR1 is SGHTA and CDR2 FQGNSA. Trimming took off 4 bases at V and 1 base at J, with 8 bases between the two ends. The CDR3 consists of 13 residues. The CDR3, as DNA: TGTGCCAGCAGCTCTGGCAATTCCTACGAGCAGTACTTC. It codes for CASSSGNSYEQYF.

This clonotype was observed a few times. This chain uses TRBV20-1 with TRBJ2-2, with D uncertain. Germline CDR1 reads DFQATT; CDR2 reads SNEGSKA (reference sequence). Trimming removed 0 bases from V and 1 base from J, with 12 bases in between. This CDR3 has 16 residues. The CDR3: CSARDLENRNTGELFF. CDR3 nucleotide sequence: TGCAGTGCTAGAGATCTGGAGAATAGGAACACCGGGGAGCTGTTTTTT.

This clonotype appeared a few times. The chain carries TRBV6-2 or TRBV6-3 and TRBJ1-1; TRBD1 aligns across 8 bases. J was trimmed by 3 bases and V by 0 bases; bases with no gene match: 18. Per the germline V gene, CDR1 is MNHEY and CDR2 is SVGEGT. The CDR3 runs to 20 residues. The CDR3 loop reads CASSYSIGVAGGIRDTEAFF. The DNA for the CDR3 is TGTGCCAGCAGTTACTCGATAGGTGTCGCAGGGGGCATCCGTGACACTGAAGCTTTCTTT.

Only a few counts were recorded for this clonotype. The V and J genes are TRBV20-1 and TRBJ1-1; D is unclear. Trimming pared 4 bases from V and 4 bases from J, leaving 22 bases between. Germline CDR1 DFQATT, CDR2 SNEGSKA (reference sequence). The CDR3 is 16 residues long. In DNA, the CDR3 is TGCAGTGCTAAAATGGGTCCCTCGGGTAGGAGCACTGAAGCTTTCTTT. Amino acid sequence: CSAKMGPSGRSTEAFF.

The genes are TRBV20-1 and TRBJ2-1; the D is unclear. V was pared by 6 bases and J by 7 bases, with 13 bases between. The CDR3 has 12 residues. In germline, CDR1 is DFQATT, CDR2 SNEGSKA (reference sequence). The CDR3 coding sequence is TGCAGTGCCCCGGCGAACACGAATGAGCAGTTCTTC. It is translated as CSAPANTNEQFF.

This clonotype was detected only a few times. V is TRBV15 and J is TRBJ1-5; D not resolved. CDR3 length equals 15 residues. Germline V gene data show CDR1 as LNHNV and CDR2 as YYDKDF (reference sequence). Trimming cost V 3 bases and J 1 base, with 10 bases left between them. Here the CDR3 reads CATSSRRPSNQPQHF. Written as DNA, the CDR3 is TGTGCCACCAGCAGCAGGAGACCCAGCAATCAGCCCCAGCATTTT.

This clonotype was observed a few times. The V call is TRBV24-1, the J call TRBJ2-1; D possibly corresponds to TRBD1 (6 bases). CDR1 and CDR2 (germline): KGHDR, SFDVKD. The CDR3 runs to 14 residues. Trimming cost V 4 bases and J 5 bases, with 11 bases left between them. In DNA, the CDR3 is TGTGCCACCAGTGACCCGGGACAACACAATGAGCAGTTCTTC. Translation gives CATSDPGQHNEQFF.

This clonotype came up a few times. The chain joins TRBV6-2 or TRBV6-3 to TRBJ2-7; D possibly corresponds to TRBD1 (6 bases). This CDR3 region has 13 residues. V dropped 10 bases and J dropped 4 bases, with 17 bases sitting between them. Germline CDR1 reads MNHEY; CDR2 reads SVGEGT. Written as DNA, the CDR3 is TGTGCCACCTCTAAGGACAGCAAGTACGAGCAGTACTTC. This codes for CATSKDSKYEQYF.

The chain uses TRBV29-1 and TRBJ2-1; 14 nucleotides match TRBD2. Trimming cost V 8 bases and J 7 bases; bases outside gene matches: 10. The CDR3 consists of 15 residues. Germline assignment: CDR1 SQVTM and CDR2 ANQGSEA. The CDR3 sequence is CSFLGGTSGGNEQFF. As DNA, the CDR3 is TGCAGCTTCCTAGGCGGGACTAGCGGGGGAAATGAGCAGTTCTTC.

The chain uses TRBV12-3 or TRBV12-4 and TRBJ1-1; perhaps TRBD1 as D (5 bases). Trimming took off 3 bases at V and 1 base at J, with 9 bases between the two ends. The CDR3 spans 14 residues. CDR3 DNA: TGTGCCAGCAGTTTGCCAGGGTGGAACACTGAAGCTTTCTTT. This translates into CASSLPGWNTEAFF.

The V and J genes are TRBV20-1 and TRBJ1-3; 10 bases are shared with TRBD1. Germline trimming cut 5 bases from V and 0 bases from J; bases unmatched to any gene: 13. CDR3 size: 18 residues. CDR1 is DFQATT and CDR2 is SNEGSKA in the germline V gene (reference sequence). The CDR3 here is CSAESGTGALSSGNTIYF. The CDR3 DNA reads TGCAGTGCTGAATCCGGGACAGGGGCCCTTTCCTCTGGAAACACCATATATTTT.